This T cell receptor (beta chain) was retrieved from a study of cytomegalovirus exposure and HLA in healthy donors. Remarks on this clone: Its antigen is still unknown. A read error may account for a junction end that differs from germline.

Whole-study results and caveats: Investigators reported 164 TCR beta chains as tied to cytomegalovirus. Immune exposure information comprised only CMV serostatus.

Vbeta (60) and Jbeta (13) primers were used in the PCR. Study processing details: As a later analysis found, there were 70 million to 90 million unique TCR beta chains, of which 8.5 million to 14 million were shared. TCRdb's copy holds only in-frame clones and misses some; the assay was immunoSEQ multiplex PCR. The D gene and trimming were derived from the DNA, and the V and J assignments and clone size from that table. The sample yields about 130,000 clones, approximately 80% seen once. Germline values: CDR1 MDHEN, CDR2 SYDVKM. CDR3 length: 16 amino acids. Material: PBMCs. V and J are TRBV28 and TRBJ2-1; D unclear. The TCR sequence derives from a human donor in good health. Here the CDR3 reads CASSPLEAFSYNGQFF. CDR3 nucleotides: TGTGCCAGCAGTCCCCTAGAGGCCTTCTCCTACAATGGGCAGTTCTTC.